The 18 T cell receptor beta chains below were found in one sample sequenced in a study of cytomegalovirus exposure and HLA in healthy donors. It was with 60 Vbeta and 13 Jbeta primers that the PCR ran. Produced via immunoSEQ multiplex PCR; TCRdb's table is partial and in-frame only. The table shows over 150,000 clones, with 80% occurring only once. Material for sequencing was PBMCs. The receptor source for this set is a man aged 25 to 40 in good health and CMV-seropositive.

The chain combines TRBV5-6 with TRBJ1-2; TRBD1 aligns across 9 bases. This CDR3 is 16 amino acids long. V was clipped by 4 bases and J by 6 bases; unmatched bases: 13. Germline V gene data show CDR1 as SGHDT and CDR2 as YYEEEE. The CDR3 sequence is CASSPLRDRVGDGYTF. The CDR3 coding sequence is TGTGCCAGCAGCCCCCTCCGGGACAGGGTGGGTGATGGCTACACCTTC. Using reference TRBV5-6 and TRBJ1-2 for the parts outside the CDR3, the full variable domain is DAGVTQSPTHLIKTRGQQVTLRCSPKSGHDTVSWYQQALGQGPQFIFQYYEEEERQRGNFPDRFSGHQFPNYSSELNVNALLLGDSALYLCASSPLRDRVGDGYTFGSGTRLTVV.

The V and J genes are TRBV28 and TRBJ2-5, with D possibly being TRBD1 (7 bases). The DNA end is a closer match to TRBJ2-7, so the J assignment may be wrong. CDR3 size: 14 residues. CDR1 and CDR2 (germline): MDHEN, SYDVKM. CDR3 nucleotides: TGTGCCAGCAGTGGCGGGACAGCGCTTAGCGAGCAGTACTTC. It encodes CASSGGTALSEQYF.

The chain has TRBV7-3 and TRBJ2-7, with 8 bases fitting TRBD1. The CDR3 length is 18 residues. The ends lost 2 bases at V and 6 bases at J; junction bases unmatched: 18. The germline CDR1 and CDR2 sequences are SGHTA and FQGTGA. The DNA for the CDR3 is TGTGCCAGCAGCTTACCCCAGTTCCGACAGGGGAGGCTGGGCGAGCAGTACTTC. It codes for CASSLPQFRQGRLGEQYF.

Comments on this clone: The junction shows a germline mismatch at one end, possibly a read error. The genes are TRBV7-9 and TRBJ1-1; no definite D call. The CDR3 contains 18 residues. Germline V CDR1 and CDR2: SEHNR, FQNEAQ (reference sequence). CDR3 DNA: TGTTCCAGCAGCGCACACATTCCGGGAGGGTTCCCGAACACTGAAGCTTTCTTT. Encoded protein: CSSSAHIPGGFPNTEAFF. Combining the CDR3 with reference TRBV7-9 and TRBJ1-1 gives the whole variable domain DTGVSQNPRHKITKRGQNVTFRCDPISEHNRLYWYRQTLGQGPEFLTYFQNEAQLEKSRLLSDRFSAERPKGSFSTLEIQRTEQGDSAMYLCSSSAHIPGGFPNTEAFFGQGTRLTVV.

This clone was seen just once. The genes are TRBV7-2 and TRBJ2-3, with D maybe TRBD2 (5 bases). The V end lost 6 bases, the J end lost 2 bases, and 12 bases lay between the germline ends. This CDR3 is built from 14 residues. The V gene's germline CDR1 is SGHTA and CDR2 FQGNSA. CDR3 sequence: CASSFGLHTDTQYF. The CDR3 DNA is TGTGCCAGCAGTTTTGGACTTCACACAGATACGCAGTATTTT. Based on the CDR3 plus reference TRBV7-2 and TRBJ2-3, the full variable domain is GAGVSQSPSNKVTEKGKDVELRCDPISGHTALYWYRQSLGQGLEFLIYFQGNSAPDKSGLPSDRFSAERTGGSVSTLTIQRTQQEDSAVYLCASSFGLHTDTQYFGPGTRLTVL.

The chain is built from TRBV5-4 and TRBJ2-1; D is perhaps TRBD1 (5 bases). The ends were cut back, 0 bases at V and 8 bases at J, with 9 bases in the middle. CDR1 SGHNT and CDR2 YYREEE come from the germline V gene (reference sequence). The length of the CDR3 is 13 residues. The CDR3: CASSLGRVDEQFF. The CDR3 DNA reads as TGTGCCAGCAGCTTGGGCAGGGTAGATGAGCAGTTCTTC.

The chain joins TRBV18 to TRBJ1-1; unclear D gene. The length of the CDR3 is 13 residues. V gave up 3 bases and J gave up 6 bases, with 11 bases separating them. Germline V gene sequence: CDR1 KGHSH, CDR2 LQKENI. CDR3 region: CASSPPLSAEAFF. DNA of the CDR3: TGTGCCAGCTCACCTCCCCTAAGTGCTGAAGCTTTCTTT.

The chain has TRBV14 and TRBJ2-1, with TRBD2 matching 11 bases. CDR3 length equals 16 residues. With 1 base clipped from V and 4 bases from J, the junction kept 3 bases outside the gene matches. Germline lookup yields CDR1 SGHDN and CDR2 FVKESK. CDR3 loop: CASSQGTSGGYNEQFF. The DNA of the CDR3 is TGTGCCAGCAGCCAAGGTACTAGCGGGGGATACAATGAGCAGTTCTTC.

This chain connects TRBV29-1 to TRBJ2-7; D remains unclear. Trimming pared 4 bases from V and 4 bases from J, leaving 14 bases between. This CDR3 comprises 13 residues. Germline CDR1 is SQVTM and CDR2 is ANQGSEA. CDR3 DNA: TGCAGCGTTGGCCCTCCCACTCGGTACGAGCAGTACTTC. Encoded protein: CSVGPPTRYEQYF.

The chain links TRBV5-1 to TRBJ2-3; tentatively, D is TRBD2 (5 bases). V gave up 2 bases and J gave up 1 base, with 14 bases separating them. Germline values: CDR1 SGHRS, CDR2 YFSETQ. This CDR3 has 16 amino acids. CDR3 sequence (DNA): TGCGCCAGCAGCTTAGGAGGCAGCAAGGGCACAGATACGCAGTATTTT. It encodes CASSLGGSKGTDTQYF.

J is TRBJ2-1 and V is TRBV30, with a possible D match to TRBD2 (6 bases). The germline CDR1 and CDR2 sequences are GTSNPN and SVGIG (reference sequence). V was shortened by 5 bases and J by 9 bases, with 11 bases between the two germline ends. The CDR3 consists of 11 residues. The CDR3: CAWRLVGEQFF. Written as DNA, the CDR3 is TGTGCCTGGCGACTAGTCGGTGAGCAGTTCTTC.

The chain has TRBV28 and TRBJ2-7, with a possible D match to TRBD1 (5 bases). The ends were cut back, 1 base at V and 7 bases at J, with 14 bases in the middle. The CDR3 has 14 amino acids. CDR1 is MDHEN, CDR2 SYDVKM, per germline. CDR3 nucleotides: TGTGCCAGCAGTTTATCGTACCAGGGTGGAGAGCAGTACTTC. It is translated as CASSLSYQGGEQYF.

V and J are TRBV5-1 and TRBJ2-1; TRBD2 agrees at 8 bases. This CDR3 region has 15 residues. Germline CDR1 and CDR2: SGHRS and YFSETQ. Trimming at V came to 2 bases and at J to 7 bases, leaving 8 bases not matched to a gene. The CDR3 sequence is CASSLGSGNLNEQFF. CDR3 bases: TGCGCCAGCAGCTTAGGTAGCGGGAATTTGAATGAGCAGTTCTTC.

This sequence joins TRBV14 and TRBJ2-5; 9 bases line up with TRBD2. This CDR3 contains 14 residues. Trimming took 8 bases from V and 6 from J; bases not matched to a gene: 10. CDR1 and CDR2 from the germline V gene are SGHDN and FVKESK. In nucleotides, the CDR3 is TGTGCCAGCGAAGGCGGGGGGGCGTCGAAGACCCAGTACTTC. Residues: CASEGGGASKTQYF.

The chain couples TRBV28 to TRBJ1-2, with D unresolved. Germline CDR1 is MDHEN and CDR2 is SYDVKM. Deletions cut 6 bases from V and 4 bases from J, with 18 bases between. The CDR3 has 15 residues. Here the CDR3 reads CASRPPRGVGYGYTF. CDR3 coding DNA: TGTGCCAGCAGGCCTCCGCGGGGTGTGGGCTATGGCTACACCTTC.

The chain combines TRBV2 with TRBJ2-1; tentative D call: TRBD1 (5 bases). This CDR3 is 16 amino acids long. The V end was cut by 5 bases, the J end by 4 bases, with 18 bases between. Germline CDR1 reads SNHLY; CDR2 reads FYNNEI. DNA for the CDR3: TGTGCCAGCAGTACCAGGGTATTCGACGATTACAATGAGCAGTTCTTC. It is translated as CASSTRVFDDYNEQFF. Full variable domain (rest looked up from reference TRBV2 and TRBJ2-1): EPEVTQTPSHQVTQMGQEVILRCVPISNHLYFYWYRQILGQKVEFLVSFYNNEISEKSEIFDDQFSVERPDGSNFTLKIRSTKLEDSAMYFCASSTRVFDDYNEQFFGPGTRLTVL.

J is TRBJ2-5 and V is TRBV11-3; a possible D gene is TRBD1 (6 bases). CDR1 and CDR2 from the germline V gene are SGHNT and YENEEA. The CDR3 is made up of 13 amino acids. V lost 4 bases, J lost 11 bases, and 17 bases lay in between. This CDR3 reads CASSSAFSGEQYF. As DNA, the CDR3 is TGTGCCAGCAGCTCCGCATTTTCAGGGGAGCAGTACTTC.

The genes are TRBV5-4 and TRBJ1-1; 8 nucleotides line up with TRBD1. This CDR3 spans 15 amino acids. Per the germline V gene, CDR1 is SGHNT and CDR2 is YYREEE (reference sequence). V shed 3 bases and J 6 bases; nucleotides not matched to a gene: 10. CDR3 DNA sequence: TGTGCCAGCAGCTCGCCTGACAGGGGATTCCCTGAAGCTTTCTTT. It translates to CASSSPDRGFPEAFF.